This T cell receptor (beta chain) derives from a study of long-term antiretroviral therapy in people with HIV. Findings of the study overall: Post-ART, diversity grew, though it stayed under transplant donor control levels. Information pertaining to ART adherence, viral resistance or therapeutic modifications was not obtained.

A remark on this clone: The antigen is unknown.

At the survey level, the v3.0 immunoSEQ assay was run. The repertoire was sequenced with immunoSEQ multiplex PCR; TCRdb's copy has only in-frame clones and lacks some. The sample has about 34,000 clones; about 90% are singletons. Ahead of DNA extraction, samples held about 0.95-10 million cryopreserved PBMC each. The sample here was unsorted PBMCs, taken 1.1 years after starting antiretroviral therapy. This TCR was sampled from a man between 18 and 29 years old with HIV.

CDR3 protein: CASGQGGISPLHF. The CDR3 nucleotides are TGTGCCAGCGGTCAGGGGGGAATTTCACCCCTCCACTTT. The V call is TRBV6-5, the J call TRBJ1-6, with TRBD1 matching over 7 bases. The CDR3 contains 13 residues. The V and J ends lost 8 bases and 9 bases, in that order; junction bases with no gene match: 7. Germline V gives CDR1 MNHEY, CDR2 SVGAGI.